This T cell receptor (beta chain) was sequenced in a study of T-cell memory formation after mild COVID-19. The overall study: Largely, the TCR clusters proved donor specific. General study findings and limits: A second wave of clones peaked on day 37, and their SARS-CoV-2 specificity went unconfirmed. Shrinking CD4+ clones resided mostly in CM and EM, and CD8+ ones in EMRA. Memory from before infection featured some responding clones, which suggests cross-reactive memory joined.

This clonotype showed up just once. Its antigen remains unknown. Germline V lookup: CDR1 SGHKS, CDR2 YYEKEE (reference sequence). V lost 0 bases to trimming and J lost 3 bases, with 14 bases between them. CDR3 length: 16 residues. MiXCR, applied by TCRdb to the 5' RACE reads, yields one record per CDR3 protein. The sample records about 560,000 distinct CDR3 sequences, about a fifth being singletons. The receptor was derived from an adult woman who had mild COVID-19 (a few samples of this study predate the infection). Cell type and time point are not known. The V gene is TRBV5-5, the J gene TRBJ2-3; D is unclear. What was sequenced was PBMCs or a T cell subset sorted from them (not recorded which). The chain's CDR3 is CASSLVGAGDTDTQYF. For the CDR3, the DNA is TGTGCCAGCAGCTTGGTAGGTGCCGGAGATACAGATACGCAGTATTTT. Filled out from reference TRBV5-5 and TRBJ2-3, the complete variable domain reads DAGVTQSPTHLIKTRGQQVTLRCSPISGHKSVSWYQQVLGQGPQFIFQYYEKEERGRGNFPDRFSARQFPNYSSELNVNALLLGDSALYLCASSLVGAGDTDTQYFGPGTRLTVL.